These T cell receptor beta chains were read from a single sample in a study of spatial heterogeneity in lung cancer. TCRdb re-analysed the 5' RACE reads in MiXCR, keeping a single row per CDR3 protein. This repertoire shows under 25,000 distinct CDR3 sequences, 9% to 10% found once; its top ten account for just over 35%. The source was PBMCs, collected at follow-up. The origin of the receptors is a female donor with early-stage non-small cell lung cancer. Each CDR3 is given with its conserved first and last residue. A D gene is named only where the DNA matches it firmly. The size entry gives once, few or many counts, or a class when the clone is expanded.

D gene,V gene,J gene,clone size,CDR3 protein,CDR3 DNA
TRBD2,TRBV6-6,TRBJ2-1,many,CASRQGLAGEVWNEQFF,TGTGCCAGCAGGCAGGGACTAGCGGGGGAGGTGTGGAATGAGCAGTTCTTC
.,TRBV5-1,TRBJ2-1,many,CASSLTLGTNYYNEQFF,TGCGCCAGCAGCCTGACTCTCGGGACGAACTATTACAATGAGCAGTTCTTC
.,TRBV7-9,TRBJ2-3,many,CASSLRAAVTDTQYF,TGTGCCAGCAGCCTCCGCGCGGCTGTTACAGATACGCAGTATTTT
TRBD1,TRBV5-6,TRBJ1-5,many,CASSLGDRGSQPQHF,TGTGCCAGCAGCTTAGGGGACAGGGGGAGTCAGCCCCAGCATTTT
.,TRBV5-1,TRBJ1-6,many,CASSRQELASYNSPLHF,TGCGCCAGCAGCAGACAGGAACTGGCATCCTATAATTCACCCCTCCACTTT
.,TRBV19,TRBJ2-2,many,CACGDFRNTGELFF,TGTGCCTGTGGGGACTTTCGGAACACCGGGGAGCTGTTTTTT
.,TRBV7-9,TRBJ2-5,many,CASSLALRETQYF,TGTGCCAGCAGCTTAGCCCTGCGAGAGACCCAGTACTTC
.,TRBV12-3/TRBV12-4,TRBJ2-1,many,CASRDIVRVPNEQFF,TGTGCCAGCAGGGACATTGTAAGGGTCCCCAATGAGCAGTTCTTC
.,TRBV7-4,TRBJ1-5,many,CASSLAGTPQHF,TGTGCCAGCAGCTTAGCGGGGACGCCCCAGCATTTT
.,TRBV6-5,TRBJ2-5,few,CASSGNTRTQETQYF,TGTGCCAGCAGCGGGAATACTAGAACCCAAGAGACCCAGTACTTC